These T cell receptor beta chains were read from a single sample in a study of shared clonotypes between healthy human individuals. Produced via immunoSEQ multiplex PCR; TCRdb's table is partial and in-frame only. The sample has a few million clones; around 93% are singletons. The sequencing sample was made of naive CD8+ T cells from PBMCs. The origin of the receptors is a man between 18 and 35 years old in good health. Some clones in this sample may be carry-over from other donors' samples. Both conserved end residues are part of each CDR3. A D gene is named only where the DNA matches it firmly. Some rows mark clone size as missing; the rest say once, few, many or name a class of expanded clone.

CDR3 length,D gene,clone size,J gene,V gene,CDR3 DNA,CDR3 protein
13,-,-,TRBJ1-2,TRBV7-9,TGTGCCAGCAGCCCCCTCAGGCAATATGGCTACACCTTC,CASSPLRQYGYTF
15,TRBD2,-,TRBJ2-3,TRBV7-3,TGTGCCAGCAGCCGAGGGACTAGCGGCATAGATACGCAGTATTTT,CASSRGTSGIDTQYF
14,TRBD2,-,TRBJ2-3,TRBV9,TGTGCCAGCAGCGTAGGGCTAGCGGAAGAGACGCAGTATTTT,CASSVGLAEETQYF
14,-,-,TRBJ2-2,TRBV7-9,TGTGCCAGCAGCTTTTCTCACCCTGGCGGGGAGCTGTTTTTT,CASSFSHPGGELFF
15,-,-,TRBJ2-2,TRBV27,TGTGCCAGCAGTTTATCTAGCCAGGGGTCCGGGGAGCTGTTTTTT,CASSLSSQGSGELFF
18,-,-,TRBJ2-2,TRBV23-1,TGCGCCAGCAGTCAACCCCCAGAGGGGAAAGCGAACACCGGGGAGCTGTTTTTT,CASSQPPEGKANTGELFF
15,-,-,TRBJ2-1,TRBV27,TGTGCCAGCAGTTTGGTCGTTAGCTCCTACAATGAGCAGTTCTTC,CASSLVVSSYNEQFF
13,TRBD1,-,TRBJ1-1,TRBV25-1,TGTGCCAGCAGGACAGGGCGAACAGCTGAAGCTTTCTTT,CASRTGRTAEAFF
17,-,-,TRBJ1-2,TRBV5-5,TGTGCCAGCAGCTTCGGGACCACAGGGACTTACAATTATGGCTACACCTTC,CASSFGTTGTYNYGYTF
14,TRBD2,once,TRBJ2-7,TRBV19,TGTGCCAGTAGTATGGGGACTAGCTCCTACGAGCAGTACTTC,CASSMGTSSYEQYF
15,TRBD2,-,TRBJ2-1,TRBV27,TGTGCCAGCAGTTCGGGGACTAGCGGGGCCAATGAGCAGTTCTTC,CASSSGTSGANEQFF
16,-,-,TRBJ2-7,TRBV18,TGTGCCAGCTCACCACCAACAGGCGATAGAGCCTACGAGCAGTACTTC,CASSPPTGDRAYEQYF
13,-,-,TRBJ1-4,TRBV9,TGTGCCAGCAGCCCAGGGAGTGGTGCTAAACTGTTTTTT,CASSPGSGAKLFF
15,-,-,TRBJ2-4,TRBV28,TGTGCCAGCAGTCCTACCCGTCCAGCCAAAAACATTCAGTACTTC,CASSPTRPAKNIQYF
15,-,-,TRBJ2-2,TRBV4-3,TGCGCCAGCAGCCAAGATCGAAGGGACACCGGGGAGCTGTTTTTT,CASSQDRRDTGELFF
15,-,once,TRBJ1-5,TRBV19,TGTGCCAGTCGAACCGGCAGGGCGAACAATCAGCCCCAGCATTTT,CASRTGRANNQPQHF
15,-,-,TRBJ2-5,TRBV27,TGTGCCAGCGAAAAGACCGGGACTCGACAAGAGACCCAGTACTTC,CASEKTGTRQETQYF
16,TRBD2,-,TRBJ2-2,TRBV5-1,TGCGCCAGCAGCTTGTCGCGGGAGGCGAACACCGGGGAGCTGTTTTTT,CASSLSREANTGELFF
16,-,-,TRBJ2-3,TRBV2,TGTGCCAGCAGTGAAGGGACGAAAGGGGGCACAGATACGCAGTATTTT,CASSEGTKGGTDTQYF
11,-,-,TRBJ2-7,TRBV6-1,TGTGCCAGCAGGGGGGGCTACGAGCAGTACTTC,CASRGGYEQYF
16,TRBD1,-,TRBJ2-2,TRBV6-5,TGTGCCAGCAGTTACTCAGGGACAGGGGATCCCGGGGAGCTGTTTTTT,CASSYSGTGDPGELFF
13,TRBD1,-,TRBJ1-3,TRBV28,TGTGCCAGCTACGGGACAGAGACAAACACCATATATTTT,CASYGTETNTIYF
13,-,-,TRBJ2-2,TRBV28,TGTGCCAGCAGTTTGAGTATTTCCGGGGAGCTGTTTTTT,CASSLSISGELFF
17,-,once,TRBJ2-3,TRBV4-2,TGTGCCAGCAGCCAGAAGATGGACAGATCTAGCACAGATACGCAGTATTTT,CASSQKMDRSSTDTQYF
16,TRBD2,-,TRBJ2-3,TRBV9,TGTGCCAGCAGCTCAAGGCTAGCGGGATACACAGATACGCAGTATTTT,CASSSRLAGYTDTQYF
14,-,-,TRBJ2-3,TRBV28,TGTGCCAGCAGCCCCTTAGGAGCCACAGATACGCAGTATTTT,CASSPLGATDTQYF
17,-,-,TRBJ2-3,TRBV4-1,TGCGCCAGCAGCCAAGAGGCGGGGCCCATCGCGACAGATACGCAGTATTTT,CASSQEAGPIATDTQYF
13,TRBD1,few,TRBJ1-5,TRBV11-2,TGTGCCAGCAGCTGGACAGGGGATCAGCCCCAGCATTTT,CASSWTGDQPQHF
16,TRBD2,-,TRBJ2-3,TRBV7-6,TGTGCCAGCAGCTTAAATCCTAGCGGGAGAGCAGATACGCAGTATTTT,CASSLNPSGRADTQYF
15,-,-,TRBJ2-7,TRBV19,TGTGCCAGTAGTAGTCGAGAAAGGGACGATAACGAGCAGTACTTC,CASSSRERDDNEQYF
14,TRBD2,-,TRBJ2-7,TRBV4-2,TGTGCCAGCAGCCTCGGGAGGGGTGGCTACGAGCAGTACTTC,CASSLGRGGYEQYF
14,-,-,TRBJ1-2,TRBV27,TGTGCCAGCAGTTTTCAGGGTGCCACTCCTGGCTACACCTTC,CASSFQGATPGYTF
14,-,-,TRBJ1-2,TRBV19,TGTGCCAGTAGCTCCCCTACAGGGTTTCATGGCTACACCTTC,CASSSPTGFHGYTF
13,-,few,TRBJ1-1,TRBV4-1,TGCGCCAGCAGCCACGACGGGGAGTCCATGGCTTTCTTT,CASSHDGESMAFF
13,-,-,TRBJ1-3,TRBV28,TGTGCCAGCAGGGCGTCCTCTGGAAACACCATATATTTT,CASRASSGNTIYF
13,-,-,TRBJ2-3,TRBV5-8,TGTGCCAGCAGCTTGGCCTTGGGAGATACGCAGTATTTT,CASSLALGDTQYF
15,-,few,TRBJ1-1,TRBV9,TGTGCCAGCAGCGTCTCAGACACCCCGAACACTGAAGCTTTCTTT,CASSVSDTPNTEAFF
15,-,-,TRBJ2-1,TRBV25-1,TGTGCCAGCAGTGAAACGAGGGCCGCACTCAATGAGCAGTTCTTC,CASSETRAALNEQFF
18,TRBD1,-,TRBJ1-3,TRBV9,TGTGCCAGCAGCCACATTACGGGACAGGGGCCATCTGGAAACACCATATATTTT,CASSHITGQGPSGNTIYF
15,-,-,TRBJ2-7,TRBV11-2,TGTGCCAGCAGCTTAGGGGCAGGGCCATCCTACGAGCAGTACTTC,CASSLGAGPSYEQYF
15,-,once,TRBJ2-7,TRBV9,TGTGCCAGCAGCGCGGGACCTAATAAACTGTACGAGCAGTACTTC,CASSAGPNKLYEQYF
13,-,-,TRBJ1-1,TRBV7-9,TGTGCCAGCAGCCCCCGTAGCTACACTGAAGCTTTCTTT,CASSPRSYTEAFF
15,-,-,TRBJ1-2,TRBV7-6,TGTGCCAGCAGCCCGACGACAGAACCCCCCTATGGCTACACCTTC,CASSPTTEPPYGYTF
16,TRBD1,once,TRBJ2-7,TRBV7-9,TGTGCCAGCAGCTCTATACAGGGGTCGGGGATCTACGAGCAGTACTTC,CASSSIQGSGIYEQYF
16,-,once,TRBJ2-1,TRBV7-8,TGTGCCAGCAGCTTAGCTATGGTGGGGTCCTACAATGAGCAGTTCTTC,CASSLAMVGSYNEQFF
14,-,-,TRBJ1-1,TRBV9,TGTGCCAGCAGCGTAGCAGGAGGGAACACTGAAGCTTTCTTT,CASSVAGGNTEAFF
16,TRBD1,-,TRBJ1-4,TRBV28,TGTGCCAGCAGTTTGTTTACAGGGGGCGCTTATGAAAAACTGTTTTTT,CASSLFTGGAYEKLFF
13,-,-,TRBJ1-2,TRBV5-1,TGCGCCAGCAGCTTGGAGGAGGGGTATGGCTACACCTTC,CASSLEEGYGYTF
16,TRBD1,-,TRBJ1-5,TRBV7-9,TGTGCCAGCAGCCCAGGGACAGGGGGCCGGATACAGCCCCAGCATTTT,CASSPGTGGRIQPQHF
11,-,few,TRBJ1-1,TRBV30,TGTGCCTGGACGGATGGGGCTGAAGCTTTCTTT,CAWTDGAEAFF
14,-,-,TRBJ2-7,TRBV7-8,TGTGCCAGCAGCTTATGGGCCGGCTCCTACGAGCAGTACTTC,CASSLWAGSYEQYF
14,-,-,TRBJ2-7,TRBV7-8,TGTGCCAGCAGCTTAAGGGACTCGTACTACGAGCAGTACTTC,CASSLRDSYYEQYF
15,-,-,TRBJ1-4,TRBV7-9,TGTGCCAGCAGCTCAGGGAGCAGGGAATTCGAAAAACTGTTTTTT,CASSSGSREFEKLFF
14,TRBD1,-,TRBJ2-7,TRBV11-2,TGTGCCAGCAGCCCCTCAGGGGGCTCCTACGAGCAGTACTTC,CASSPSGGSYEQYF
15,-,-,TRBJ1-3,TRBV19,TGTGCCAGTAGTATCGGGAAGCTCTCTGGAAACACCATATATTTT,CASSIGKLSGNTIYF